One sample yielded the 5 T cell receptor beta chains listed below, sequenced in a study of T-cell memory formation after mild COVID-19. TCRdb analysed the 5' RACE reads with MiXCR anew, one entry per CDR3 protein. The repertoire includes around 450,000 distinct CDR3 sequences, roughly 24% of them detected once, and around 8.7% sits in the top ten. Sequenced: PBMCs or a T cell subset sorted from them (not recorded which). The receptors derive from an adult woman who had mild COVID-19 (a few samples of this study predate the infection). Cell type and time point are not known.

This chain connects TRBV29-1 to TRBJ2-3; possibly TRBD2 for D (7 bases). Germline V gene sequence: CDR1 SQVTM, CDR2 ANQGSEA. This CDR3 region has 13 residues. V lost 6 bases, J lost 3 bases, and 13 bases lay in between. The CDR3 DNA reads as TGCAGCGTGGGGGGGGCACTTACAGATACGCAGTATTTT. It encodes CSVGGALTDTQYF.

This clonotype was observed a handful of times. The V and J genes are TRBV20-1 and TRBJ1-1; 8 bases are shared with TRBD1. Per the germline V gene, CDR1 is DFQATT and CDR2 is SNEGSKA (reference sequence). The J segment lost 6 bases and the V segment lost 3 bases, leaving 6 bases of the junction unmatched. This CDR3 contains 13 residues. CDR3 DNA sequence: TGCAGTGCTAGGCCCAGGGGGCGGTCTGAAGCTTTCTTT. Translated, it gives CSARPRGRSEAFF.

In this sample, this clonotype turned up a few times. The V call is TRBV5-4, the J call TRBJ2-2; 11 bases match TRBD2. CDR3 length equals 16 residues. CDR1 SGHNT and CDR2 YYREEE come from the germline V gene (reference sequence). The junction had 5 bases not matched to a gene; V was cut back by 1 base and J by 6 bases. CDR3 DNA: TGTGCCAGCAGCTTGTTGACTAGCGGGGCTCCCGGGGAGCTGTTTTTT. As protein: CASSLLTSGAPGELFF.

The V gene is TRBV20-1, the J gene TRBJ1-3, with D tentatively TRBD1 (5 bases). The CDR3 loop spans 13 amino acids. Germline CDR1 reads DFQATT; CDR2 reads SNEGSKA (reference sequence). V was clipped by 3 bases and J by 3 bases, with 9 bases between them. CDR3 sequence (DNA): TGCAGTGCTAGTTCGGGGGATGGAAACACCATATATTTT. It encodes CSASSGDGNTIYF.

This clonotype was picked up a small number of times. Germline and junction disagree at one end, which may indicate a read error. The rearrangement uses TRBV7-7 and TRBJ2-3; D assignment may be TRBD1 or TRBD2 (6 bases each). The CDR3 is 14 residues long. Germline V gene sequence: CDR1 SSHAT, CDR2 FNYEAQ (reference sequence). CDR3 nucleotides: TGTGCTAGCAGCTTGGGGGGCCCCCCAGATACGCAGTATTTT. It encodes CASSLGGPPDTQYF.